This T cell receptor (beta chain) appears in the sequencing data of a study of CD8 T cells in Susac syndrome. Trimming shortened V by 0 bases and J by 3 bases, and 11 bases separated the two germline ends. CDR1 is GTSNPN and CDR2 is SVGIG in the germline V gene (reference sequence). This CDR3 spans 14 amino acids. RNA amounts of roughly 0.45 to 1 ug underwent reverse transcription with random hexamers. Amplification of TCR beta CDR3 spanned 54 Vbeta and 13 Jbeta via immunoSEQ multiplex PCR. A single record per CDR3 protein comes from TCRdb applying MiXCR to the immunoSEQ multiplex PCR reads. Altogether a few hundred thousand distinct CDR3 sequences are present, over 90% being singletons, with the ten largest covering approximately 0.075%.

The TCR was taken from a human donor with multiple sclerosis. Sequencing was carried out using CD4+ T cells from PBMCs. This rearrangement joins TRBV30 to TRBJ1-2; no firm D call. The CDR3, as DNA: TGTGCCTGGAGTGTACTCGGACGCTACTATGGCTACACCTTC. This codes for CAWSVLGRYYGYTF.